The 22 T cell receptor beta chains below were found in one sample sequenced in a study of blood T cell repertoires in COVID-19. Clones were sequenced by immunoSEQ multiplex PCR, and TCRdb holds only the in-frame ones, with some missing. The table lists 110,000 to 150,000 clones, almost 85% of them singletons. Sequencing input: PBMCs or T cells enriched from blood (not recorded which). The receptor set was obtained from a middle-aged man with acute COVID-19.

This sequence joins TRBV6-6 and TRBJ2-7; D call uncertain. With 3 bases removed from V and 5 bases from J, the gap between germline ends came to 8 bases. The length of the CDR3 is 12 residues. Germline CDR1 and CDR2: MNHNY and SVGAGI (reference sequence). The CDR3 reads CASSYVSDEQYF. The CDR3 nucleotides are TGTGCCAGCAGTTATGTTTCCGACGAGCAGTACTTC.

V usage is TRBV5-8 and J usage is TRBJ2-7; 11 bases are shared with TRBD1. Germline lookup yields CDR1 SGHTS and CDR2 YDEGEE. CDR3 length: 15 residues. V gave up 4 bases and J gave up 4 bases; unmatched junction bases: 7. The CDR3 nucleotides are TGTGCCAGCAGCGCCCGGGACAGGGGGATGTACGAGCAGTACTTC. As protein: CASSARDRGMYEQYF.

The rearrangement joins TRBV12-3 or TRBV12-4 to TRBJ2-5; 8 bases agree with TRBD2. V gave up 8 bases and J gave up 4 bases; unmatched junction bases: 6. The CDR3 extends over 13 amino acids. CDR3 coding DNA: TGTGCCAGCCAGCGGCTAGCGGGAGAGACCCAGTACTTC. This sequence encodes CASQRLAGETQYF.

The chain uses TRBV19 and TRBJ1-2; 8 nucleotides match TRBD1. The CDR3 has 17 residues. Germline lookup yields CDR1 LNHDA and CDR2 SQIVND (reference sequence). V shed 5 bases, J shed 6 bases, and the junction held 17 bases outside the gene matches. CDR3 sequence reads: CASSAQTGGTSRHGYTF. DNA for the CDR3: TGTGCCAGTAGTGCCCAAACAGGGGGTACAAGTCGGCATGGCTACACCTTC.

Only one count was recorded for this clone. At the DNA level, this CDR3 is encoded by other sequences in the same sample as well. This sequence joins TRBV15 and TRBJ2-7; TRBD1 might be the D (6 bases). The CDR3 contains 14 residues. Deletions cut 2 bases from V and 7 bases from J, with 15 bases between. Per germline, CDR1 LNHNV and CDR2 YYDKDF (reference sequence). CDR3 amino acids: CATSRPGHRSEQYF. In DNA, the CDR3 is TGTGCCACCAGCAGACCGGGACATCGAAGTGAGCAGTACTTC.

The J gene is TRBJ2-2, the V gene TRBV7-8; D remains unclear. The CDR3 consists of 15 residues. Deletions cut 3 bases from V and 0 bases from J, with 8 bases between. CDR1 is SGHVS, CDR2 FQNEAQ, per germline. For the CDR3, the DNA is TGTGCCAGCAGCTTGCTCAGCGCGAACACCGGGGAGCTGTTTTTT. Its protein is CASSLLSANTGELFF.

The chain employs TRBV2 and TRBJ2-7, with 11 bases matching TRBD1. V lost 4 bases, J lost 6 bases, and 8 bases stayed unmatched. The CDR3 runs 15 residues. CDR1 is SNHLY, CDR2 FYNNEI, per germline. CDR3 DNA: TGTGCCAGCAGTGTACGGAGGACAGGGGGCGGCGAGCAGTACTTC. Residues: CASSVRRTGGGEQYF.

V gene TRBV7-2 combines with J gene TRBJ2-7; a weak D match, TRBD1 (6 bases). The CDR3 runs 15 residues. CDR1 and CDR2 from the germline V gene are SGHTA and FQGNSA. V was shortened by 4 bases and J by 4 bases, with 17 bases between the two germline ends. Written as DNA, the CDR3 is TGTGCCAGCAGCTCCACTGACAGGTGGGAATACGAGCAGTACTTC. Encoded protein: CASSSTDRWEYEQYF.

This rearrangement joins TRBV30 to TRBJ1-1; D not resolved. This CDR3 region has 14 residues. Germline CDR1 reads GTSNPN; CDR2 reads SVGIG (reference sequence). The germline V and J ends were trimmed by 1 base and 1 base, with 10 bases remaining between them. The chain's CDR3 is CAWSGGRGNTEAFF. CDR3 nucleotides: TGTGCCTGGAGTGGCGGGCGGGGGAACACTGAAGCTTTCTTT. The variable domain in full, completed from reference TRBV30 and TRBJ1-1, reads SQTIHQWPATLVQPVGSPLSLECTVEGTSNPNLYWYRQAAGRGLQLLFYSVGIGQISSEVPQNLSASRPQDRQFILSSKKLLLSDSGFYLCAWSGGRGNTEAFFGQGTRLTVV.

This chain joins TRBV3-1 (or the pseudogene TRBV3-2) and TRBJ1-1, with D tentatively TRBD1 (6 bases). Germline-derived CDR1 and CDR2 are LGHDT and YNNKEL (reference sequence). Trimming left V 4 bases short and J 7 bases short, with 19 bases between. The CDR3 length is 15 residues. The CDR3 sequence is CASSLGDRLSIEAFF. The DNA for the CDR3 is TGTGCCAGCAGCCTTGGAGACAGGCTTAGTATTGAAGCTTTCTTT.

The CDR3 nucleotides are TGCGCCAGCAGCTTGGCTCAGGGAAGCTACGAGCAGTACTTC. This gives the protein CASSLAQGSYEQYF. This chain joins TRBV5-1 and TRBJ2-7; TRBD1 might be the D (5 bases). Germline V CDR1 and CDR2: SGHRS, YFSETQ. The CDR3 has 14 residues. Trimming removed 0 bases at V and 3 bases at J, with 10 bases between.

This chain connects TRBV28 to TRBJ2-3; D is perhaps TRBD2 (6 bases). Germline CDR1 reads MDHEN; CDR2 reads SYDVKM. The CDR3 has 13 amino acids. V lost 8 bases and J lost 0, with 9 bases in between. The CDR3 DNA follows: TGTGCCAGCGGGAGGACTAGCACAGATACGCAGTATTTT. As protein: CASGRTSTDTQYF.

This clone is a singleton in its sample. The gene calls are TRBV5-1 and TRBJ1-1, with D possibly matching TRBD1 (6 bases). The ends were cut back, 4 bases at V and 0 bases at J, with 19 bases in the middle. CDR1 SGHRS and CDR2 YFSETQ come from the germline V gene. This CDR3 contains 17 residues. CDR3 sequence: CASSRVTDSTMNTEAFF. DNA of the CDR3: TGCGCCAGCAGCCGGGTTACGGACAGTACAATGAACACTGAAGCTTTCTTT.

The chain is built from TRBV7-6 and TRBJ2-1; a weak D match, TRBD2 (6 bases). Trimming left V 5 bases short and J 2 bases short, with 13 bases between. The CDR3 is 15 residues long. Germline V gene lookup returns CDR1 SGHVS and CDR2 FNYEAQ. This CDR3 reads CASSLGGVTYNEQFF. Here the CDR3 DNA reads TGTGCCAGCAGCCTGGGGGGAGTTACCTACAATGAGCAGTTCTTC.

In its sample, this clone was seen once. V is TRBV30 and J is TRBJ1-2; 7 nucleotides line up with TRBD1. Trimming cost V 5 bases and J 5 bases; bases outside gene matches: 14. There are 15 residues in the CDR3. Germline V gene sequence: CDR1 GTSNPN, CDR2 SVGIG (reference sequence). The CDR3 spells CAWLKKRGQLYGYTF. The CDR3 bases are TGTGCCTGGCTTAAAAAAAGGGGACAGCTTTATGGCTACACCTTC. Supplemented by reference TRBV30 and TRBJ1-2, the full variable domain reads SQTIHQWPATLVQPVGSPLSLECTVEGTSNPNLYWYRQAAGRGLQLLFYSVGIGQISSEVPQNLSASRPQDRQFILSSKKLLLSDSGFYLCAWLKKRGQLYGYTFGSGTRLTVV.

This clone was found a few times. The CDR3 sequence: CASSPVPSVNTEAFF. The CDR3 DNA reads as TGTGCCAGCAGCCCCGTCCCCAGCGTGAACACTGAAGCTTTCTTT. This sequence joins TRBV7-9 and TRBJ1-1; D gene unclear. The CDR3 is 15 amino acids. The ends were cut back, 5 bases at V and 0 bases at J, with 13 bases in the middle. In germline, CDR1 is SEHNR, CDR2 FQNEAQ (reference sequence).

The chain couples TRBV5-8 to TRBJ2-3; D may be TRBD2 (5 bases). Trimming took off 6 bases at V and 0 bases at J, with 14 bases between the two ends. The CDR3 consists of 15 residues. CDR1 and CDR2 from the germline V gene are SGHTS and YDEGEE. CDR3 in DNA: TGTGCCAGCACCGTCCTCGGGGATAGCACAGATACGCAGTATTTT. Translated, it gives CASTVLGDSTDTQYF.

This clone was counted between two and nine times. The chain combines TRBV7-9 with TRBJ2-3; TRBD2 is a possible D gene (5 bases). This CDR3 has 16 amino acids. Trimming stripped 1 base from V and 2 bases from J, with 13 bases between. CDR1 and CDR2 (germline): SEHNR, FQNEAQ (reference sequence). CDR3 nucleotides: TGTGCCAGCAGCTTAGGGCTAGCCGGACCCACAGATACGCAGTATTTT. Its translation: CASSLGLAGPTDTQYF.

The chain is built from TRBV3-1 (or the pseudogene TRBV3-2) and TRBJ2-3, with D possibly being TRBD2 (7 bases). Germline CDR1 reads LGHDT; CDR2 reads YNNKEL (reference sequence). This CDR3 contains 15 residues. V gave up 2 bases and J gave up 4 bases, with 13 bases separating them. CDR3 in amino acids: CASSQNWGGADTQYF. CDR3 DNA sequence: TGTGCCAGCAGCCAAAATTGGGGGGGCGCAGATACGCAGTATTTT.

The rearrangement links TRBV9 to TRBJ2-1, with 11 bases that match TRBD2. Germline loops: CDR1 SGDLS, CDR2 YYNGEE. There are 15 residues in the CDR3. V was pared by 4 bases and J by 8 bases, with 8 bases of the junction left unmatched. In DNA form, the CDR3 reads TGTGCCAGCAGCCTTAGCGGGAGGGCCAGGGATGAGCAGTTCTTC. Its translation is CASSLSGRARDEQFF.

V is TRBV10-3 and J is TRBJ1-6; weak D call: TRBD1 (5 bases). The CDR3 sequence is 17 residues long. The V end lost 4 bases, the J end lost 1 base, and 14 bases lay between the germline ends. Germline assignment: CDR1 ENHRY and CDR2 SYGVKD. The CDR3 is CAISGGSLSSYNSPLHF. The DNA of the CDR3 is TGTGCCATCAGTGGGGGCAGCTTGAGTTCCTATAATTCACCCCTCCACTTT.

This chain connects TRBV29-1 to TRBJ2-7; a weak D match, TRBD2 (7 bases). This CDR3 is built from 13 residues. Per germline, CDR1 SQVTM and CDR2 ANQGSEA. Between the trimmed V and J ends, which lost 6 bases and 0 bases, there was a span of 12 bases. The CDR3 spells CSVGGGGSYEQYF. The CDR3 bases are TGCAGCGTAGGGGGGGGAGGCTCCTACGAGCAGTACTTC.